This T cell receptor beta chain was profiled in a study of technical replicates of blood from several donors. Germline CDR1 reads MGHRA; CDR2 reads YSYEKL. This CDR3 is 18 amino acids long. V lost 1 base to trimming and J lost 2 bases, with 18 bases between them. Profiling relied on immunoSEQ multiplex PCR, and the TCRdb table lists in-frame clones only, not all of them. The profile shows tens of thousands of clones, about 95% of them singletons. This clonotype was sampled from a human donor in good health. Some clones in this sample may be carry-over from other donors' samples. The sequenced sample consisted of PBMCs. V usage is TRBV4-1 and J usage is TRBJ1-5; tentatively, D is TRBD1 (5 bases). The CDR3 nucleotides are TGCGCCAGCAGCCAAGGAGAGGCCAGGGCATATGGCAATCAGCCCCAGCATTTT. Translated: CASSQGEARAYGNQPQHF.